The T cell receptor beta chain under discussion was sequenced for a study of blood T cell repertoires in COVID-19. In the study overall: Italy, Spain and the United States were the sources of the convalescent and acute COVID-19 samples. PBMCs, B-cell-depleted T cells, or T cells provided the cDNA or gDNA that made up the material.

Trimming cost V 9 bases and J 0 bases, with 14 bases left between them. The CDR3 totals 14 residues. In germline, CDR1 is SGHKS, CDR2 YYEKEE (reference sequence). Authors' analysis steps: Amplification from reference gene primers served as the basis for estimated nucleated cell counts. Generated by immunoSEQ multiplex PCR, the TCRdb table keeps only in-frame clones and is missing some. V, J and clone size derive from that table, while D and trimming were established from the DNA sequence. Altogether 35,000 to 50,000 clones are present, less than 70% being singletons, with the ten largest covering 5.5% to 8%.

The chain joins TRBV5-5 to TRBJ2-3; tentatively, D is TRBD2 (5 bases). Sequencing input: peripheral blood. This TCR was recovered from a man at least 80 years old with acute or convalescent COVID-19. In nucleotides, the CDR3 is TGTGCCACTACGGGAAAACTCAGCACAGATACGCAGTATTTT. This gives the protein CATTGKLSTDTQYF.